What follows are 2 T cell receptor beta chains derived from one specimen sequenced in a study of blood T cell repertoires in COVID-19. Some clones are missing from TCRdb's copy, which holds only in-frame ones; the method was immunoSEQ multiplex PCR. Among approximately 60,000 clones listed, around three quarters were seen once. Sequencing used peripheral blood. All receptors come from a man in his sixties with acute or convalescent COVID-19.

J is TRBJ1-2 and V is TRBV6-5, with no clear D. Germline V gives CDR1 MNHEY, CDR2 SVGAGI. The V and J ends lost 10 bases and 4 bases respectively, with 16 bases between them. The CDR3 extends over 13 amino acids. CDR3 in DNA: TGTGCCACTTCCGGGAGAGACCTCTATGGCTACACCTTC. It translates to CATSGRDLYGYTF.

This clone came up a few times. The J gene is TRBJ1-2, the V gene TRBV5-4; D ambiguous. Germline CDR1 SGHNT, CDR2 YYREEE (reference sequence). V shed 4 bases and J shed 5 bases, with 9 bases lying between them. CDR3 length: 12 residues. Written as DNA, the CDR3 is TGTGCCAGCAGCCCGGCCGGGTATGGCTACACCTTC. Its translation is CASSPAGYGYTF. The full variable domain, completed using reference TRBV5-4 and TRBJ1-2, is ETGVTQSPTHLIKTRGQQVTLRCSSQSGHNTVSWYQQALGQGPQFIFQYYREEENGRGNFPPRFSGLQFPNYSSELNVNALELDDSALYLCASSPAGYGYTFGSGTRLTVV.